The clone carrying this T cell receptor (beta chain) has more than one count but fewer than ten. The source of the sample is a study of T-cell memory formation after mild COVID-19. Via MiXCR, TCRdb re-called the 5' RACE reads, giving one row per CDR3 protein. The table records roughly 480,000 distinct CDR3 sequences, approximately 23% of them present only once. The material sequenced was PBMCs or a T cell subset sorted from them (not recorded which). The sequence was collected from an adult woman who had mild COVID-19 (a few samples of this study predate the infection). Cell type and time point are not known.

The CDR3 is CASSPMTGGGTEAFF. The CDR3 nucleotides are TGTGCCAGCAGCCCTATGACAGGGGGCGGAACTGAAGCTTTCTTT. The chain employs TRBV5-8 and TRBJ1-1; TRBD1 matches at 10 bases. The CDR3 covers 15 residues. Losses at the gene ends were 4 bases for V and 5 bases for J; bases not matched to a gene: 8. In germline, CDR1 is SGHTS, CDR2 YDEGEE.